Given below is one T cell receptor beta chain in context. V gave up 5 bases and J gave up 3 bases, with 14 bases separating them. From germline, CDR1 is MNHEY and CDR2 SVGAGI. The CDR3 contains 14 residues. Data came from immunoSEQ multiplex PCR; TCRdb stores just in-frame clones and leaves some out. The sample contains around 78,000 clones, around 94% of which appear only once. This sample is part of a study of technical replicates of blood from a few donors. This clonotype was sampled from a human donor in good health. This chain uses TRBV6-5 with TRBJ2-7; D may be TRBD1 (6 bases). Sequences were obtained from T cells isolated from PBMCs. For the CDR3, the DNA is TGTGCCAGCAGTAGGTTCAGGGGTGGCTACGAGCAGTACTTC. This gives the protein CASSRFRGGYEQYF.